This T cell receptor (beta chain) derives from a study of glioma-infiltrating T cells. CDR1 is DFQATT and CDR2 is SNEGSKA in the germline V gene (reference sequence). This CDR3 has 12 residues. Study results and caveats: Shared blood CDR3 signature motifs marked patients with low tissue-blood divergence. Tissue and blood shared very few CDR3 sequences.

Amplification of TCR alpha and beta CDR3 regions from RNA used iRepertoire nested multiplex PCR. For one-step reverse transcription and amplification, roughly 95-400 ng of tissue mRNA or PBMC total RNA was used. TCRdb itself ran the multiplex PCR reads through MiXCR, one entry per CDR3 protein. This sample has 300,000 to 450,000 distinct CDR3 sequences, with around 45% found just once. About this clonotype itself: Antigen specificity is unknown. Relative to the germline gene, one junction end is altered; a read error may explain this.

The specimen sequenced was glioma tissue, nonneoplastic brain tissue, or PBMCs (not recorded which). The sequence derives from a human donor with low-grade glioma or glioblastoma, undergoing nonglioma brain surgery, or in good health (not recorded which). The gene calls are TRBV20-1 and TRBJ1-6; 7 positions agree with TRBD1. CDR3 coding DNA: TGCAGTGCTCAGACAGGGAATTCACCCTTCCACTTT. Translating it yields CSAQTGNSPFHF.